Included here is one T cell receptor beta chain sequence, with context. Its antigen is unidentified. PCR was performed a second time for about 6 to 12 cycles using a sample-barcoded 5' primer and a J-beta primer mix. Each CDR3 protein is one row after TCRdb ran MiXCR on the 5' RACE reads. This table holds 450,000 to 650,000 distinct CDR3 sequences, approximately 25% found once. Germline V CDR1 and CDR2: MNHEY, SVGAGI. The trim removed 5 bases at V and 5 bases at J, leaving 14 bases unmatched. This CDR3 comprises 16 residues. These data come from a study of blood T cells in healthy people across ages. Findings and caveats of the study: Unsorted PBMC input precluded a conclusive naive versus antigen-experienced comparison.

These data also formed part of another study, on T cells of mothers and their children. According to that study: Donation was provided by three healthy Caucasian mothers along with their six children. Amplification in the second PCR used the M1S primer, which added sample barcodes and 2-4 random nucleotides. The study obtained over 8 million TCR beta CDR3 reads per mother and about 3 million per child.

The TCR was taken from a boy aged 10-17 years in good health. This rearrangement joins TRBV6-5 to TRBJ2-5; 7 positions match TRBD2. The sample comprised blood. Here the CDR3 DNA reads TGTGCCAGCAGTCAGATCCGGGACTATGGATTGGAGACCCAGTACTTC. This encodes CASSQIRDYGLETQYF.